A selection of T cell receptor beta chains follows, all from one sample in a study of spatial heterogeneity in lung cancer. TCRdb analysed the 5' RACE reads with MiXCR anew, one entry per CDR3 protein. The repertoire includes approximately 47,000 distinct CDR3 sequences, 7.5% to 8% of them detected once, and 10% to 15% sits in the top ten. The material sequenced was PBMCs, taken at surgery. These receptors came from a female donor with early-stage non-small cell lung cancer. CDR3s include the opening cysteine and the closing phenylalanine or tryptophan. D genes are given only for firm matches. Size values are once, few and many counts, or a class for expanded clones, and some rows have none.

>.|TRBV19|.|TRBJ2-1
TGTGCCAGTAGTAGTCTTGGCGTCTACAATGAGCAGTTCTTC
CASSSLGVYNEQFF
>.|TRBV19|TRBD1|TRBJ1-5
TGTGCCAGTAGCGACCTACAGGGGAGTAGCAATCAGCCCCAGCATTTT
CASSDLQGSSNQPQHF
>.|TRBV6-2/TRBV6-3|.|TRBJ1-5
TGTGCCAGCAGTTTAGGGGGGTCTTTTCAGCCCCAGCATTTT
CASSLGGSFQPQHF
>few|TRBV20-1|.|TRBJ2-7
TGCAGTGCTAGAGATTACCGGGCCATCTCCTACGAGCAGTACTTC
CSARDYRAISYEQYF
>many|TRBV10-3|.|TRBJ1-3
TGTGCCATCAGGCCCCCGAGCTCTGGAAACACCATATATTTT
CAIRPPSSGNTIYF
>medium-sized|TRBV2|TRBD2|TRBJ2-2
TGTGCCAGCGCGGCGGGGGGTCACGGGGAGCTGTTTTTT
CASAAGGHGELFF
>many|TRBV9|TRBD1|TRBJ2-1
TGTGCCAGCAGCGCACCGGGACAGGGTGTCAATGAGCAGTTCTTC
CASSAPGQGVNEQFF
>.|TRBV5-1|.|TRBJ2-7
TGCGCCAGCAGCTCTCAGGTTTACGAGCAGTACTTC
CASSSQVYEQYF
>.|TRBV5-1|TRBD1|TRBJ1-2
TGCGCCAGCAGCTTGGACAGGGGGCGGGATGGCTACACCTTC
CASSLDRGRDGYTF
>.|TRBV9|TRBD1|TRBJ2-7
TGTGCCAGCAGCGTAGCTTCCAAACCGGGACAGGGGGCAGGCGAGCAGTACTTC
CASSVASKPGQGAGEQYF